This T cell receptor beta chain was observed in a study of blood T cell repertoires in COVID-19. In the original processing: Reference gene primer amplification yielded estimated nucleated cell counts. The data were produced by immunoSEQ multiplex PCR, yet TCRdb's version contains in-frame clones alone and is incomplete. The DNA gave D and trimming, while V, J and clone size come from that table. The data show over 200,000 clones, roughly 88% seen once. The ends lost 6 bases at V and 1 base at J; junction bases unmatched: 2. The CDR3 spans 14 residues. Germline loops: CDR1 MNHEY, CDR2 SVGAGI. The chain is built from TRBV6-5 and TRBJ2-7; 11 nucleotides line up with TRBD1. The sequenced material came from peripheral blood. The source of this sequence is a human donor in a cohort sampled during active COVID-19. CDR3 sequence: CASRDRGRSYEQYF. DNA for the CDR3: TGTGCCAGCAGGGACAGGGGGCGGTCCTACGAGCAGTACTTC.